Reported below is one T cell receptor beta chain. The antigen it recognizes is unknown. No base qualities exist here, and no much larger clone lies one base off it. The collaborating institutions used their own protocols to collect whole blood in K2EDTA tubes. For TCRbeta analysis, collaborators shipped samples in one of three forms: frozen whole blood, isolated PBMCs, or DNA extracted from either of those sample types. The sample belongs to a study of blood T cell repertoires in COVID-19 (dated by TCRdb to the early 2020s). Looking at the study overall: The collaborator samples originated in the United States, Italy and Spain and spanned the acute and convalescent phases of COVID-19. The material from the prospective study consisted of cDNA or gDNA derived from T cells, B-cell-depleted T cells, or PBMCs. Subjects who had been exposed to COVID-19, were actively infected with it, or had recovered from it provided the deeply sampled blood TCRbeta repertoires that made up the dataset. The repertoires were released in a freely available public database intended as a resource for research on the immune response to SARS-CoV-2. The samples were drawn from the first 160 participants of the ongoing ImmuneRACE study and from 950 to 1,500 subjects provided by 6 global collaborators. Nearly every sample came with metadata listing a de-identified subject ID, COVID-19 status, age in years and sex. Where HLA class I and class II types were available, the types were taken from metadata supplied by the sample provider, not from assay-based typing.

The full study reports these points: Clinical and demographic metadata were provided uncurated, with the amount varying by source and participant.

The immunoSEQ Assay, a bias-controlled multiplex PCR, was used to amplify TCRbeta CDR3 regions from genomic DNA. The source study handled its data this way. Within the assay, amplification of reference gene primers was used to estimate how many nucleated cells each sample contained. To quantify the absolute abundance of each unique TCRbeta CDR3 rearrangement, sequence reads were collapsed and filtered. For each sample, productive Simpson clonality was calculated by taking the square root of Simpson's diversity index across productive rearrangements. TCRdb's version of the immuneACCESS table is confined to in-frame rearrangements and falls short of the full clone set. An unresolved V gene accounts for under half of the shortfall where checked; the remainder is of unknown origin. V and J calls and clone size are those listed in that table; D and trimming were worked out from the DNA. The sample yields just under 95,000 clones; roughly 80% were counted once. The top ten constitute around 20% of the sample.

This receptor was taken from a human donor in a cohort sampled during active COVID-19. The specimen was peripheral blood.

At the DNA level, the sequence is TGTGCCAGCCTCGGGGGTACGTCGTTTCCCTACGAGCAGTACTTC. Translated, this gives CASLGGTSFPYEQYF. The chain employs TRBV28 and TRBJ2-7; the D gene is possibly TRBD2, with 6 bases matching. Measured from the cysteine to the phenylalanine, the CDR3 is 15 residues long. The CDR3 DNA has 45 bases and is translated from base 1. According to the germline V gene, CDR1 reads MDHEN and CDR2 reads SYDVKM. Relative to germline, V is 8 bases shorter and J is 2 bases shorter, with 19 bases between their ends.